These 27 T cell receptor beta chains originate from one sample sequenced in a study of CD8 T cells in ankylosing spondylitis. TCRdb re-derived calls from the 5' RACE reads in MiXCR, one entry per CDR3 protein. The sample lists under 300,000 distinct CDR3 sequences, 7.5% to 9% occurring once. The sequenced sample consisted of blood, either unsorted or a sorted T cell fraction (not recorded which). These receptors originate from a male donor with ankylosing spondylitis or in good health (not recorded which).

This clonotype appeared many times. V usage is TRBV29-1 and J usage is TRBJ2-7; no clear D. Germline values: CDR1 SQVTM, CDR2 ANQGSEA. The CDR3 spans 12 residues. V was cut by 4 bases and J by 2 bases, with 9 bases left in between. DNA for the CDR3: TGCAGCGTTGCCTTAGGCCCCTACGAGCAGTACTTC. It yields the protein CSVALGPYEQYF.

This clonotype was seen repeatedly, ten times or more. V usage is TRBV12-3 or TRBV12-4 and J usage is TRBJ2-7; the D gene is possibly TRBD1 (5 bases). V lost 3 bases and J lost 1, with 13 bases in between. The CDR3 is made up of 15 amino acids. Here the CDR3 reads CASSFQGPLSYEQYF. In DNA, the CDR3 is TGTGCCAGCAGTTTTCAGGGCCCGTTATCCTACGAGCAGTACTTC.

This clonotype was counted only a few times. J is TRBJ2-5 and V is TRBV29-1; D is ambiguous. The CDR3 is 13 residues long. Germline V CDR1 and CDR2: SQVTM, ANQGSEA. Trimming took off 3 bases at V and 7 bases at J, with 15 bases between the two ends. CDR3 residues: CSVDYPDHRTQYF. The CDR3 DNA follows: TGCAGCGTTGATTACCCGGACCACCGGACCCAGTACTTC.

This clonotype was found a few times. The gene calls are TRBV6-1 and TRBJ2-7; 13 bases align to TRBD2. V dropped 6 bases and J dropped 2; count of bases not matched to a gene: 4. CDR1 is MNHNS and CDR2 is SASEGT in the germline V gene. The CDR3 runs 15 residues. This CDR3 is CASRVGTSGAYEQYF. In DNA form, the CDR3 reads TGTGCCAGCAGGGTAGGGACTAGCGGGGCCTACGAGCAGTACTTC.

In its sample, this clonotype was seen many times. This chain uses TRBV4-2 with TRBJ2-3; D is undetermined. CDR3 length: 13 residues. Trimming removed 3 bases from V and 6 bases from J, with 10 bases in between. Per germline, CDR1 LGHNA and CDR2 YNFKEQ. CDR3 nucleotides: TGTGCCAGCAGCCATGGCCCGGCCGATACGCAGTATTTT. Amino acid sequence: CASSHGPADTQYF.

This clonotype was detected ten times or more. This chain links TRBV27 with TRBJ1-2, with D unclear. The CDR3 has 14 amino acids. V shed 3 bases and J shed 7 bases, with 15 bases lying between them. Germline CDR1 reads MNHEY; CDR2 reads SMNVEV (reference sequence). CDR3 bases: TGTGCCAGCAGTTTCGGCTCCTCCTGGGGTGGCTACACCTTC. Its protein product is CASSFGSSWGGYTF.

The chain has TRBV28 and TRBJ2-7; 9 bases are shared with TRBD2. CDR3 length equals 15 residues. Germline-derived CDR1 and CDR2 are MDHEN and SYDVKM. V shed 1 base, J shed 2 bases, and the junction held 3 bases outside the gene matches. Here the CDR3 reads CASSLFAGGTYEQYF. The CDR3 bases are TGTGCCAGCAGTTTATTTGCGGGGGGGACCTACGAGCAGTACTTC.

V gene TRBV5-1 combines with J gene TRBJ2-7, with a tentative D call TRBD1 (5 bases). Germline values: CDR1 SGHRS, CDR2 YFSETQ. This CDR3 region has 14 residues. The V and J ends lost 4 bases and 2 bases respectively, with 13 bases between them. The DNA of the CDR3 is TGCGCCAGCAGCCACCAGGGCCCCACCTACGAGCAGTACTTC. Protein sequence: CASSHQGPTYEQYF.

This clonotype was picked up many times. The rearrangement links TRBV7-3 to TRBJ1-2; the D is unclear. The CDR3 spans 16 residues. Germline V lookup: CDR1 SGHTA, CDR2 FQGTGA. V lost 3 bases and J 5 bases, leaving 19 bases between the germline ends. CDR3 protein: CASSLVGPPAQYGYTF. CDR3 sequence (DNA): TGTGCCAGCAGCTTGGTGGGCCCCCCCGCCCAATATGGCTACACCTTC.

This clonotype was counted many times. This chain uses TRBV20-1 with TRBJ2-5; weak D call: TRBD1 (5 bases). Germline V gene data show CDR1 as DFQATT and CDR2 as SNEGSKA (reference sequence). This CDR3 contains 13 residues. Trimming pared 3 bases from V and 3 bases from J, leaving 11 bases between. CDR3 coding DNA: TGCAGTGCTAGGGTAGTAGGGGAAGAGACCCAGTACTTC. Its translation is CSARVVGEETQYF.

This clonotype came up many times. This chain connects TRBV27 to TRBJ1-6, with 8 bases aligning to TRBD1. The CDR3 spans 17 residues. From germline, CDR1 is MNHEY and CDR2 SMNVEV (reference sequence). The J segment lost 4 bases and the V segment lost 5 bases, leaving 10 bases of the junction unmatched. The CDR3 DNA reads TGTGCCAGCAGTCCGGGGACAGGTGAACCTTATAATTCACCCCTCCACTTT. Its translation: CASSPGTGEPYNSPLHF.

This clonotype was recorded many times. This chain joins TRBV14 and TRBJ2-3; D unclear. The length of the CDR3 is 11 residues. Germline CDR1 and CDR2: SGHDN and FVKESK. V was shortened by 3 bases and J by 6 bases, with 4 bases between the two germline ends. CDR3 protein: CASSQHDTQYF. CDR3 coding DNA: TGTGCCAGCAGCCAGCACGATACGCAGTATTTT.

This clonotype was counted ten times or more. The chain links TRBV5-1 to TRBJ1-3; 7 bases agree with TRBD1. The length of the CDR3 is 16 residues. The J segment lost 8 bases and the V segment lost 4 bases, leaving 15 bases of the junction unmatched. CDR1 is SGHRS and CDR2 is YFSETQ in the germline V gene. Here the CDR3 DNA reads TGCGCCAGCAGCCTAGGGACAGCCCCCGTTATGGACACCATATATTTT. Translated, it gives CASSLGTAPVMDTIYF. Variable domain in full (rest from reference TRBV5-1 and TRBJ1-3): KAGVTQTPRYLIKTRGQQVTLSCSPISGHRSVSWYQQTPGQGLQFLFEYFSETQRNKGNFPGRFSGRQFSNSRSEMNVSTLELGDSALYLCASSLGTAPVMDTIYFGEGSWLTVV.

This clonotype was observed at least ten times. The J gene is TRBJ2-7, the V gene TRBV4-3; a weak D match, TRBD2 (5 bases). The V end lost 2 bases, the J end lost 3 bases, and 17 bases lay between the germline ends. Germline loops: CDR1 LGHNA, CDR2 YSLEER. The CDR3 length is 16 residues. The CDR3 region has the DNA TGCGCCAGCAGCCAAAAGGACGGGGAAGTAGACTACGAGCAGTACTTC. Protein: CASSQKDGEVDYEQYF.

V and J are TRBV12-3 or TRBV12-4 and TRBJ2-5; TRBD1 aligns across 8 bases. This CDR3 is 15 amino acids long. The trim removed 6 bases at V and 5 bases at J, leaving 11 bases unmatched. The CDR3 coding sequence is TGTGCCAGCAGGGCCCCGGGACAGGCAACGGAGACCCAGTACTTC. This translates into CASRAPGQATETQYF.

This clonotype was counted many times. The chain combines TRBV6-5 with TRBJ1-2; D unclear. Germline values: CDR1 MNHEY, CDR2 SVGAGI. This CDR3 region has 15 residues. Trimming cost V 6 bases and J 4 bases, with 18 bases left between them. The DNA of the CDR3 is TGTGCCAGCAGGTCCTCACATCTGCCGGGCTATGGCTACACCTTC. Protein: CASRSSHLPGYGYTF.

This clonotype came up a few times. The chain joins TRBV7-8 to TRBJ2-7; TRBD2 is a possible D gene (5 bases). Germline assignment: CDR1 SGHVS and CDR2 FQNEAQ. The CDR3 runs to 13 residues. V lost 0 bases and J 4 bases, leaving 7 bases between the germline ends. The chain's CDR3 is CASSLATRYEQYF. As DNA, the CDR3 is TGTGCCAGCAGCTTAGCCACTAGGTACGAGCAGTACTTC.

This clonotype was seen many times. The chain joins TRBV15 to TRBJ2-1; 8 bases align to TRBD2. The CDR3 runs to 15 residues. In germline, CDR1 is LNHNV, CDR2 YYDKDF (reference sequence). V trimming: 0 bases; J trimming: 8 bases; junction bases outside the gene matches: 6. CDR3 region: CATSRDGGRWDEQFF. The CDR3 nucleotides are TGTGCCACCAGCAGAGATGGCGGGAGGTGGGATGAGCAGTTCTTC.

In this sample, this clonotype turned up many times. The chain employs TRBV5-1 and TRBJ2-3; no firm D call. The germline V and J ends were trimmed by 1 base and 4 bases, with 7 bases remaining between them. The CDR3 contains 13 residues. CDR1 SGHRS and CDR2 YFSETQ come from the germline V gene. The CDR3 DNA follows: TGCGCCAGCAGCTTGCCTAGGGCAGATACGCAGTATTTT. Its protein product is CASSLPRADTQYF.

This clonotype was seen repeatedly, ten times or more. The chain links TRBV10-3 to TRBJ2-2, with TRBD2 matching over 8 bases. Germline V gene lookup returns CDR1 ENHRY and CDR2 SYGVKD. Trimming cost V 6 bases and J 3 bases; bases outside gene matches: 3. The CDR3 is made up of 14 amino acids. This CDR3 reads CAIRAGEDTGELFF. The CDR3 region has the DNA TGTGCCATCAGAGCGGGGGAGGACACCGGGGAGCTGTTTTTT.

This clonotype was observed many times. This rearrangement joins TRBV6-4 to TRBJ1-1; D is unresolved. V shed 0 bases and J shed 2 bases, with 4 bases lying between them. The CDR3 contains 13 residues. Germline V gene sequence: CDR1 MRHNA, CDR2 SNTAGT. The CDR3 DNA is TGTGCCAGCAGTGACTCCAGTAACACTGAAGCTTTCTTT. As protein: CASSDSSNTEAFF.

This clonotype came up many times. The genes are TRBV29-1 and TRBJ2-2; a possible D gene is TRBD2 (5 bases). V shed 4 bases and J shed 4 bases, with 7 bases lying between them. Germline CDR1 SQVTM, CDR2 ANQGSEA. The CDR3 sequence is 12 residues long. CDR3: CSVGRGTGELFF. For the CDR3, the DNA is TGCAGCGTTGGCCGGGGCACCGGGGAGCTGTTTTTT.

This clonotype was observed at least ten times. The CDR3 loop is CASNKGLAHYNEQFF. The CDR3 nucleotides are TGCGCCAGCAACAAGGGACTAGCCCACTACAATGAGCAGTTCTTC. The chain carries TRBV5-1 and TRBJ2-1, with 9 bases aligning to TRBD2. Germline CDR1 and CDR2: SGHRS and YFSETQ. CDR3 length: 15 amino acids. Trimming removed 6 bases from V and 3 bases from J; junction bases left unmatched: 7.

This clonotype occurred many times. The chain has TRBV3-1 and TRBJ1-2; D is uncertain. The germline CDR1 and CDR2 sequences are LGHDT and YNNKEL (reference sequence). V gave up 3 bases and J gave up 7 bases, with 9 bases separating them. The CDR3 is 12 residues long. DNA for the CDR3: TGTGCCAGCAGCCAGTCAGGAAGTGGCTACACCTTC. Amino acids: CASSQSGSGYTF.

This clonotype has ten or more counts. CDR3 sequence: CAIGQGRHTEAFF. The CDR3 DNA sequence: TGTGCCATCGGACAGGGTCGGCACACTGAAGCTTTCTTT. This chain joins TRBV10-3 and TRBJ1-1; the match to TRBD1 covers 8 bases. Germline CDR1 reads ENHRY; CDR2 reads SYGVKD. V was pared by 8 bases and J by 3 bases, with 5 bases of the junction left unmatched. This CDR3 has 13 amino acids.

At least ten counts were recorded for this clonotype. The genes are TRBV6-5 and TRBJ1-6; TRBD1 is a possible D gene (6 bases). The germline V gene has CDR1 MNHEY and CDR2 SVGAGI. The CDR3 length is 15 residues. V was trimmed by 4 bases and J by 7 bases, leaving 14 bases between them. CDR3 nucleotides: TGTGCCAGCAGTTTCCGGACAGAAAAGAATTCACCCCTCCACTTT. Translated: CASSFRTEKNSPLHF.

This clonotype was counted many times. V usage is TRBV5-5 and J usage is TRBJ2-1; 8 bases line up with TRBD1. Trimming at V came to 5 bases and at J to 8 bases, leaving 9 bases not matched to a gene. This CDR3 comprises 14 residues. Germline CDR1 is SGHKS and CDR2 is YYEKEE (reference sequence). The chain's CDR3 is CASSPGQAQDEQFF. The CDR3 DNA is TGTGCCAGCAGTCCGGGACAGGCCCAGGATGAGCAGTTCTTC.